This T cell receptor beta chain was recovered during a study of technical replicates of blood from a handful of donors. CDR3 size: 14 residues. From germline, CDR1 is MNHNS and CDR2 SASEGT. Trimming removed 1 base at V and 7 bases at J, with 10 bases between. The protocol was immunoSEQ multiplex PCR, while the TCRdb copy is restricted to in-frame clones and leaves out a portion. The sample yields around 93,000 clones, roughly 95% seen once. The V gene is TRBV6-1, the J gene TRBJ1-4; D is perhaps TRBD1 (6 bases). The TCR comes from a human donor in good health. Sequencing used T cells isolated from PBMCs. CDR3 region: CASSEGGHIEKLFF. CDR3 nucleotide sequence: TGTGCCAGCAGTGAAGGGGGACATATTGAAAAACTGTTTTTT.